This paragraph reports one T cell receptor beta chain. Antigen specificity is unknown. This CDR3 has 14 amino acids. Germline V gene lookup returns CDR1 SQVTM and CDR2 ANQGSEA. The germline V and J ends were trimmed by 1 base and 5 bases, with 14 bases remaining between them. The entry originates in a study of cytomegalovirus exposure and HLA in healthy donors. Study outcomes and limitations: The number of N-insertions in an Asian-associated ancestry cluster was reportedly below the roughly 620-donor mean in a later analysis. With further analysis later on, most CMV-associated TCR beta chains appeared HLA-restricted. In a later analysis, common viral pathogens appeared linked to several of the most significant clusters.

With 60 Vbeta and 13 Jbeta primers, the PCR was carried out. Method: immunoSEQ multiplex PCR; TCRdb's copy keeps in-frame clones and lacks some. Altogether about 69,000 clones are present, around 70% being singletons, with the ten largest covering 9.5% to 13%. The sequenced sample was PBMCs. The sequence derives from a woman in her thirties in good health and CMV-seronegative. V and J are TRBV29-1 and TRBJ2-5; maybe TRBD2 (7 bases). The CDR3 protein is CSVEGEGGGETQYF. The CDR3 nucleotides are TGCAGCGTTGAAGGGGAAGGGGGGGGCGAGACCCAGTACTTC. Drawing the rest from reference TRBV29-1 and TRBJ2-5, the complete variable domain is SAVISQKPSRDICQRGTSLTIQCQVDSQVTMMFWYRQQPGQSLTLIATANQGSEATYESGFVIDKFPISRPNLTFSTLTVSNMSPEDSSIYLCSVEGEGGGETQYFGPGTRLLVL.